A selection of T cell receptor beta chains follows, all from one sample in a study of T-cell reconstitution after alpha-beta-depleted transplantation in children. One entry per CDR3 protein results from TCRdb running MiXCR on the PCR reads. Among under 300,000 distinct CDR3 sequences listed, approximately 9.8% were seen once. This material consisted of PBMCs from the stem cell graft donor, taken from the stem cell graft. These receptors came from a human donor who donated a stem cell graft to a child with SCID. CDR3s include the opening cysteine and the closing phenylalanine or tryptophan. A D gene is named only where the DNA matches it firmly. A row's size may be missing; if present it is once, few, many or a size class.

TRBV7-9,TRBJ2-7,many,-,CASSLSHEQYF,TGTGCCAGCAGCTTATCACACGAGCAGTACTTC
TRBV15,TRBJ2-3,many,-,CATSGTRGAEDTSTDTQYF,TGTGCCACCAGCGGGACTCGGGGAGCCGAAGATACTAGCACAGATACGCAGTATTTT
TRBV30,TRBJ1-1,-,TRBD1,CAWTDRGRTEAFF,TGTGCCTGGACGGACAGGGGACGTACTGAAGCTTTCTTT
TRBV20-1,TRBJ1-6,many,TRBD1,CSATTGGAVDSPLHF,TGCAGTGCTACGACAGGGGGCGCAGTTGATTCACCCCTCCACTTT
TRBV4-2,TRBJ2-3,few,-,CASSQWHTPTDTQYF,TGTGCCAGCAGCCAATGGCACACCCCCACGGATACGCAGTATTTT
TRBV11-2,TRBJ1-1,-,-,CASNKGENTEAFF,TGTGCCAGCAATAAGGGGGAGAACACTGAAGCTTTCTTT
TRBV4-1,TRBJ2-7,-,-,CASSQPGVYEQYF,TGCGCCAGCAGCCAACCGGGGGTGTACGAGCAGTACTTC
TRBV20-1,TRBJ1-2,many,TRBD1,CSARDWGTGVSYGYTF,TGCAGTGCTAGAGATTGGGGGACAGGGGTTTCCTATGGCTACACCTTC
TRBV3-1,TRBJ2-7,-,-,CASSHLVRDYEQYF,TGTGCCAGCAGCCACCTCGTCAGGGACTACGAGCAGTACTTC
TRBV18,TRBJ2-3,many,-,CASSPPSATDTQYF,TGTGCCAGCTCACCACCGAGCGCCACAGATACGCAGTATTTT
TRBV12-3/TRBV12-4,TRBJ2-1,many,TRBD2,CASSYAPGLPYNEQFF,TGTGCCAGCAGCTATGCGCCGGGACTACCGTACAATGAGCAGTTCTTC
TRBV7-2,TRBJ1-4,many,-,CASSPYIATNEKLFF,TGTGCCAGCAGCCCGTACATAGCAACTAATGAAAAACTGTTTTTT
TRBV7-9,TRBJ1-2,many,-,CASSLGGGGYTF,TGTGCCAGCAGCTTAGGAGGTGGTGGCTACACCTTC
TRBV2,TRBJ2-1,many,TRBD2,CASSPGGSYNEQFF,TGTGCCAGCAGCCCGGGAGGCTCCTACAATGAGCAGTTCTTC
TRBV6-5,TRBJ2-5,-,TRBD2,CASSYSSGAQETQYF,TGTGCCAGCAGTTACTCTAGCGGGGCGCAAGAGACCCAGTACTTC
TRBV6-2/TRBV6-3,TRBJ2-2,many,-,CASSYEGVTGELFF,TGTGCCAGCAGTTACGAAGGGGTCACCGGGGAGCTGTTTTTT
TRBV3-1,TRBJ1-2,many,-,CASSQVSRVGYTF,TGTGCCAGCAGCCAAGTGTCTAGGGTCGGCTACACCTTC
TRBV5-1,TRBJ1-5,many,-,CASSEGGGYQPQHF,TGCGCCAGCAGCGAGGGGGGGGGATATCAGCCCCAGCATTTT
TRBV20-1,TRBJ2-7,many,-,CSARGAYEQYF,TGCAGTGCTAGAGGGGCCTACGAGCAGTACTTC
TRBV20-1,TRBJ1-5,many,TRBD1,CSARGFQEGQGHQPQHF,TGCAGTGCTAGAGGCTTTCAGGAGGGACAGGGACATCAGCCCCAGCATTTT
TRBV7-6,TRBJ2-3,many,-,CASSRQIGDTQYF,TGTGCCAGCAGCCGTCAGATAGGGGATACGCAGTATTTT
TRBV25-1,TRBJ2-5,many,-,CASSEGHKRQTQYF,TGTGCCAGCAGTGAAGGCCACAAACGACAGACCCAGTACTTC
TRBV5-1,TRBJ2-2,many,TRBD2,CASSLGSGGHANTGELFF,TGCGCCAGCAGCTTAGGTAGCGGGGGCCACGCGAACACCGGGGAGCTGTTTTTT
TRBV7-2,TRBJ2-5,many,TRBD2,CASSPLAQKETQYF,TGTGCCAGCAGCCCACTAGCGCAAAAAGAGACCCAGTACTTC
TRBV24-1,TRBJ2-3,many,-,CATSASAVTDTQYF,TGTGCCACCAGTGCGTCGGCGGTAACAGATACGCAGTATTTT
TRBV20-1,TRBJ2-1,-,TRBD1,CSARGPPHRGSHNEQFF,TGCAGTGCTAGAGGCCCCCCCCACAGGGGGTCCCACAATGAGCAGTTCTTC
TRBV19,TRBJ1-1,few,TRBD1,CASIGQGSARGTEAFF,TGTGCCAGTATTGGACAGGGAAGCGCCCGGGGCACTGAAGCTTTCTTT
TRBV6-5,TRBJ2-7,many,TRBD1,CASSYSQGSYEQYF,TGTGCCAGCAGTTACTCACAGGGGTCCTACGAGCAGTACTTC
TRBV7-9,TRBJ2-2,many,-,CASSLTALVGTGELFF,TGTGCCAGCAGCCTGACAGCCTTGGTGGGCACCGGGGAGCTGTTTTTT
TRBV5-6,TRBJ2-3,many,-,CASSLGLREWRPSTDTQYF,TGTGCCAGCAGCTTGGGACTGAGAGAATGGCGCCCTAGCACAGATACGCAGTATTTT
TRBV12-3/TRBV12-4,TRBJ2-3,many,-,CASSFRFGATDTQYF,TGTGCCAGCAGTTTTAGGTTCGGGGCCACAGATACGCAGTATTTT
TRBV6-1,TRBJ1-6,many,-,CASSKGPEQNSPLHF,TGTGCCAGCAGTAAAGGACCCGAGCAGAATTCACCCCTCCACTTT